This T cell receptor beta chain emerged from a study of shared clonotypes between healthy human individuals. Germline assignment: CDR1 SGHNT and CDR2 YYREEE (reference sequence). V was trimmed by 4 bases and J by 10 bases, leaving 20 bases between them. There are 14 residues in the CDR3. Sequencing used immunoSEQ multiplex PCR; TCRdb keeps in-frame clones, though not all of them. The sample contains 2 million to 2.5 million clones, around 92% of which appear only once. Sequenced material: naive CD4+ T cells from PBMCs. Regarding subset: CD45RA+ positively selected. This chain uses TRBV5-4 with TRBJ1-1; D possibly corresponds to TRBD1 (5 bases). The TCR originated in a man in his late teens or twenties in good health. Some clones in this sample may be carry-over from other donors' samples. This chain's CDR3 is CASSPDSGRYGAFF. The CDR3 nucleotides read TGTGCCAGCAGCCCTGACTCAGGGAGATATGGAGCTTTCTTT.